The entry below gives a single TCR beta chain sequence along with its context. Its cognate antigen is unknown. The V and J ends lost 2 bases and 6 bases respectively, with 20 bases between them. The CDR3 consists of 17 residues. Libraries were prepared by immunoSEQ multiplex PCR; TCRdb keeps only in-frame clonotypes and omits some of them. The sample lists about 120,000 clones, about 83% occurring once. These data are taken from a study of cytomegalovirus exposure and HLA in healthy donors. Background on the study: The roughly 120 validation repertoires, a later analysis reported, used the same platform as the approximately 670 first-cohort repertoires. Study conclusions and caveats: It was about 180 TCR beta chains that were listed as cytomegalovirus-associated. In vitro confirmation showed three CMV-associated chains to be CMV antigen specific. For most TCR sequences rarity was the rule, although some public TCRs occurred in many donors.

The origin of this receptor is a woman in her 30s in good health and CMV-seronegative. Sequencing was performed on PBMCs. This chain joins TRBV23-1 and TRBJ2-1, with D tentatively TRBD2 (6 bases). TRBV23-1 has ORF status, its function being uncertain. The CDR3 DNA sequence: TGCGCCAGCAGTCAAGCTGCGGGGCGGGGAGACTGCAATGAGCAGTTCTTC. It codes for CASSQAAGRGDCNEQFF.